The next 11 T cell receptor beta chains were all read from a single sample in a study of blood T cell repertoires in COVID-19. Profiled with immunoSEQ multiplex PCR; TCRdb holds only in-frame clones, not every one. The sample comprises about 190,000 clones, 88% of which are singletons, and around 5.9% rests with the top ten. The source material was peripheral blood. The receptor source for this set is a woman between 40 and 50 years old who had recovered from COVID-19.

The chain uses TRBV10-3 and TRBJ2-5, with TRBD1 matching over 8 bases. J lost 0 bases, V lost 6 bases, and 3 bases had no gene match. This CDR3 has 14 amino acids. Germline V gene lookup returns CDR1 ENHRY and CDR2 SYGVKD. The CDR3 spells CAIRTGVDQETQYF. The CDR3 nucleotides read TGTGCCATCAGGACAGGGGTGGACCAAGAGACCCAGTACTTC.

The V call is TRBV4-2, the J call TRBJ2-1; a possible D gene is TRBD1 (5 bases). Germline CDR1 LGHNA, CDR2 YNFKEQ. V was clipped by 3 bases and J by 1 base, with 10 bases between them. The CDR3 contains 15 residues. The CDR3 DNA reads TGTGCCAGCAGCCAGACAGAGACTTCCTACAATGAGCAGTTCTTC. Translation: CASSQTETSYNEQFF.

A single count supports this clone. The chain combines TRBV29-1 with TRBJ1-5; no clear D. Looked up from germline, CDR1 is SQVTM and CDR2 is ANQGSEA. There are 15 residues in the CDR3. The CDR3 coding sequence is TGCAGTAGAAGTACAGAACCCTATAGCAATCAGCCCCAGCATTTT. Translating it yields CSRSTEPYSNQPQHF.

The V gene is TRBV19, the J gene TRBJ1-4, with TRBD1 matching over 9 bases. V was clipped by 5 bases and J by 5 bases; unmatched bases: 6. CDR1 LNHDA and CDR2 SQIVND come from the germline V gene (reference sequence). There are 15 residues in the CDR3. CDR3 amino acids: CASSGGGQGNEKLFF. The CDR3 DNA follows: TGTGCCAGTAGTGGTGGGGGACAGGGAAATGAAAAACTGTTTTTT.

About this clone: One end of the junction does not line up with germline, which may come from a read error. V and J are TRBV28 and TRBJ2-5; a weak D match, TRBD1 (7 bases). This CDR3 contains 14 residues. Germline V gives CDR1 MDHEN, CDR2 SYDVKM. CDR3 protein: CASSNGQAGKFGHF. The CDR3 DNA reads as TGTGCCAGCAGCAACGGACAGGCGGGGAAATTTGGCCACTTC.

The chain has TRBV2 and TRBJ2-2; TRBD1 might be the D (6 bases). Germline CDR1 SNHLY, CDR2 FYNNEI. The CDR3 runs 17 residues. Trimming pared 5 bases from V and 2 bases from J, leaving 18 bases between. The CDR3 sequence is CASSLPWTAFNTGELFF. The CDR3 region has the DNA TGTGCCAGCAGTTTACCGTGGACAGCTTTTAACACCGGGGAGCTGTTTTTT. Complete variable domain (other parts from reference TRBV2 and TRBJ2-2): EPEVTQTPSHQVTQMGQEVILRCVPISNHLYFYWYRQILGQKVEFLVSFYNNEISEKSEIFDDQFSVERPDGSNFTLKIRSTKLEDSAMYFCASSLPWTAFNTGELFFGEGSRLTVL.

The genes are TRBV4-1 and TRBJ1-2; no definite D call. The V end was cut by 2 bases, the J end by 6 bases, with 22 bases between. The CDR3 is made up of 17 amino acids. Germline CDR1 and CDR2: MGHRA and YSYEKL. As DNA, the CDR3 is TGCGCCAGCAGCCAACCCCCCCGAGACTCCGATCCTCATGGCTACACCTTC. It is translated as CASSQPPRDSDPHGYTF.

The rearrangement links TRBV5-1 to TRBJ1-4; the match to TRBD1 covers 8 bases. V was clipped by 4 bases and J by 0 bases; unmatched bases: 5. Germline values: CDR1 SGHRS, CDR2 YFSETQ. The CDR3 totals 16 residues. CDR3 loop: CASSNRDRSTNEKLFF. Here the CDR3 DNA reads TGCGCCAGCAGCAACCGGGACAGGTCAACTAATGAAAAACTGTTTTTT.

CDR3 in amino acids: CASSPIRAYEQYF. The CDR3 nucleotides are TGTGCCAGCAGTCCAATCAGGGCCTACGAGCAGTACTTC. The chain links TRBV12-3 or TRBV12-4 to TRBJ2-7; weak D call: TRBD1 (5 bases). The ends were cut back, 5 bases at V and 2 bases at J, with 10 bases in the middle. The length of the CDR3 is 13 residues.

This chain links TRBV6-5 with TRBJ2-5; 10 bases fit TRBD1. The CDR3 runs to 15 residues. Germline CDR1 reads MNHEY; CDR2 reads SVGAGI. The V segment lost 2 bases and the J segment 4 bases; nucleotides outside the gene matches: 4. The DNA for the CDR3 is TGTGCCAGCAGTTACCGCGGGACAGGGGTAGAGACCCAGTACTTC. This gives the protein CASSYRGTGVETQYF.

CDR3 protein: CASSSTSGRSTDTQYF. The CDR3 DNA sequence: TGCGCCAGCAGTTCTACTAGCGGGAGGAGCACAGATACGCAGTATTTT. This chain joins TRBV5-1 and TRBJ2-3; 12 bases agree with TRBD2. CDR3 length: 16 amino acids. Trimming at V came to 5 bases and at J to 0 bases, leaving 4 bases not matched to a gene. CDR1 and CDR2 from the germline V gene are SGHRS and YFSETQ.